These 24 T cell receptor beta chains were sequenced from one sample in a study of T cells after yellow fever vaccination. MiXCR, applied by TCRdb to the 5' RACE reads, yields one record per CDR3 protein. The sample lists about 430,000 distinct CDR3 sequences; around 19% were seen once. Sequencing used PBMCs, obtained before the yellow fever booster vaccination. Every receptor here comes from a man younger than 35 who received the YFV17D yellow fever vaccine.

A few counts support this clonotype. Here the CDR3 reads CASNRQGPPLHF. Here the CDR3 DNA reads TGTGCCAGCAACCGACAGGGTCCACCCCTCCACTTT. This chain connects TRBV28 to TRBJ1-6, with 7 bases identical to TRBD1. Germline V gene sequence: CDR1 MDHEN, CDR2 SYDVKM. Trimming cost V 7 bases and J 11 bases; bases outside gene matches: 5. There are 12 residues in the CDR3.

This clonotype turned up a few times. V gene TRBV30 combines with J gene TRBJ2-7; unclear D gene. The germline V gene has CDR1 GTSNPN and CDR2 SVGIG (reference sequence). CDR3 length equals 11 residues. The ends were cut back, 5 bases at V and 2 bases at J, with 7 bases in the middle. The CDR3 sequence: CAWVLPYEQYF. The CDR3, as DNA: TGTGCCTGGGTTCTGCCCTACGAGCAGTACTTC.

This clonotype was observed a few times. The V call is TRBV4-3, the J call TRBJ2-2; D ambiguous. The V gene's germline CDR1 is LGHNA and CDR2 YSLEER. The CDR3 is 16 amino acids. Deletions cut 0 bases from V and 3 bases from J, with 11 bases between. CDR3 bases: TGCGCCAGCAGCCAAGATCTCACTTATGACACCGGGGAGCTGTTTTTT. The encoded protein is CASSQDLTYDTGELFF.

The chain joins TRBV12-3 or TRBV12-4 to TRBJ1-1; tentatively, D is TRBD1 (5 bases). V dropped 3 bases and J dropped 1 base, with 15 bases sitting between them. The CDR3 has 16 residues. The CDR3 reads CASSLYFLTENTEAFF. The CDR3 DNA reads TGTGCCAGCAGTTTGTATTTTCTGACAGAGAACACTGAAGCTTTCTTT.

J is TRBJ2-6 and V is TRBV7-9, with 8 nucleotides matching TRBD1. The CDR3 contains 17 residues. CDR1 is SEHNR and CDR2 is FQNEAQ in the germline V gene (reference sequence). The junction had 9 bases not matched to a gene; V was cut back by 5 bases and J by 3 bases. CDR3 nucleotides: TGTGCCAGCAGCCCCGAGGCAGGGGGCTTTGGGGCCAACGTCCTGACTTTC. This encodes CASSPEAGGFGANVLTF.

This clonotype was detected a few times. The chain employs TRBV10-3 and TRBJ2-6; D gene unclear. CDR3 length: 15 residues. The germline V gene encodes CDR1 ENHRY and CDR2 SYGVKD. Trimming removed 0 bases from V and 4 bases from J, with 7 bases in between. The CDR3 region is CAISESLGGANVLTF. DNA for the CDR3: TGTGCCATCAGTGAGTCTCTTGGCGGGGCCAACGTCCTGACTTTC.

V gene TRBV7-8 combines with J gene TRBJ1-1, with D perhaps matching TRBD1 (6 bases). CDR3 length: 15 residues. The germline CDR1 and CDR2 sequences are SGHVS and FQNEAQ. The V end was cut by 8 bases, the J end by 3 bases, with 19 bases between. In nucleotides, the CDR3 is TGTGCCAGCGGTCGTTGGGGGCCGTCGGACACTGAAGCTTTCTTT. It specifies CASGRWGPSDTEAFF.

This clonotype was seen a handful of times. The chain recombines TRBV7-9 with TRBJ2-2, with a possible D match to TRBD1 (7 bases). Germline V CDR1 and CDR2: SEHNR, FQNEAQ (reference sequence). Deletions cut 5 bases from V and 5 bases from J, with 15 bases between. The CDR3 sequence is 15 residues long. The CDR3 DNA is TGTGCCAGCAGCGTGACGACAGGGAGGACCGGGGAGCTGTTTTTT. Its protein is CASSVTTGRTGELFF.

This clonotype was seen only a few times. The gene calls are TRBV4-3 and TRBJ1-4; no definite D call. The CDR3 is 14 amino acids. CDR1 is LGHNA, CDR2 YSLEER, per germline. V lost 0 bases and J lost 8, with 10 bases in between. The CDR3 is CASSQDGGPEKLFF. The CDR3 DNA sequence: TGCGCCAGCAGCCAAGACGGAGGGCCGGAAAAACTGTTTTTT.

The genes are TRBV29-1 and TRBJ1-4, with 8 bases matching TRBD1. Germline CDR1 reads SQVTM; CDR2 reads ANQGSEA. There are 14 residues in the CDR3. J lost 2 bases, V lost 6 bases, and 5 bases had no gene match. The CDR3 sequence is CSVRGQTTNEKLFF. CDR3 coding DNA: TGCAGCGTCAGGGGGCAGACGACTAATGAAAAACTGTTTTTT.

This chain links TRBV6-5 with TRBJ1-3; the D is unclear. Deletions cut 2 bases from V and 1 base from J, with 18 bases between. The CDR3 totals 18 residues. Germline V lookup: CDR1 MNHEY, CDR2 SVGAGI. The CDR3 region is CASSYPGGVQISGNTIYF. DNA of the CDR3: TGTGCCAGCAGTTACCCCGGTGGTGTACAAATTTCTGGAAACACCATATATTTT.

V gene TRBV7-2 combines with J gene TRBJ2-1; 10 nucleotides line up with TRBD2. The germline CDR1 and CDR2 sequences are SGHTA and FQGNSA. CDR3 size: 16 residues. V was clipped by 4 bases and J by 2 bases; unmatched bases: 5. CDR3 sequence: CASSSDSGGAYNEQFF. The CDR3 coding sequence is TGTGCCAGCAGCTCAGACAGCGGGGGGGCCTACAATGAGCAGTTCTTC.

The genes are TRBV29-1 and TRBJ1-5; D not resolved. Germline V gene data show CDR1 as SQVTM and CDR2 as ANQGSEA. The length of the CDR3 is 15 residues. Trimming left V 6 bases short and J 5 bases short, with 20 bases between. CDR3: CSVGWAKGSHQPQHF. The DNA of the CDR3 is TGCAGCGTGGGATGGGCAAAGGGATCCCATCAGCCCCAGCATTTT.

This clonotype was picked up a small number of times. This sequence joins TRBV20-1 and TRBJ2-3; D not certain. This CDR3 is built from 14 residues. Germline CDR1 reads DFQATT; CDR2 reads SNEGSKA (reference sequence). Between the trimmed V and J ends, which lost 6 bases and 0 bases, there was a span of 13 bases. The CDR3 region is CSASRHSSTDTQYF. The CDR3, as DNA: TGCAGTGCCTCCCGACACTCTAGCACAGATACGCAGTATTTT.

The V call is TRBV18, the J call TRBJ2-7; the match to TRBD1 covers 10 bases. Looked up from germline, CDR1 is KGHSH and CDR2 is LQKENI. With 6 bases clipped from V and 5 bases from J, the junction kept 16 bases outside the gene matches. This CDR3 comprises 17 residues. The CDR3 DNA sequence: TGTGCCAGCTCCCATATTCGACAGGGGGCGGGTTTCGACGAGCAGTACTTC. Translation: CASSHIRQGAGFDEQYF. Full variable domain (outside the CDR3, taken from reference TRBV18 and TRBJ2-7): NAGVMQNPRHLVRRRGQEARLRCSPMKGHSHVYWYRQLPEEGLKFMVYLQKENIIDESGMPKERFSAEFPKEGPSILRIQQVVRGDSAAYFCASSHIRQGAGFDEQYFGPGTRLTVT.

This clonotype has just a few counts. CDR3 nucleotide sequence: TGTGCCAGCGGCGGAGTAGGTACGCAGTATTTT. Amino acid sequence: CASGGVGTQYF. The chain recombines TRBV3-1 with TRBJ2-3, with D uncertain. Per the germline V gene, CDR1 is LGHDT and CDR2 is YNNKEL (reference sequence). Between the trimmed V and J ends, which lost 8 bases and 8 bases, there was a span of 11 bases. The CDR3 has 11 amino acids.

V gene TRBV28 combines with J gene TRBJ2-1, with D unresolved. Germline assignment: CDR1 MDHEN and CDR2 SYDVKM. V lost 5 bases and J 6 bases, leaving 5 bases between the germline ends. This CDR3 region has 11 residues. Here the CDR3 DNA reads TGTGCCAGCAGTCAGCCCAATGAGCAGTTCTTC. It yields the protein CASSQPNEQFF.

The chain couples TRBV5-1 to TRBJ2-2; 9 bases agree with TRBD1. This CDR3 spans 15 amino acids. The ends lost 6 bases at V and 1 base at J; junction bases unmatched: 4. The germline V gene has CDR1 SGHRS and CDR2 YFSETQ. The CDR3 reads CASTQDRGNTGELFF. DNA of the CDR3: TGCGCCAGCACCCAGGACAGGGGGAACACCGGGGAGCTGTTTTTT.

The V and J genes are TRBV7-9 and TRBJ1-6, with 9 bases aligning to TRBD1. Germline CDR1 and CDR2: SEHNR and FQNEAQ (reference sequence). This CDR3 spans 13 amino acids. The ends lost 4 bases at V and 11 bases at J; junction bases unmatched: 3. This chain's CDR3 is CASSWDRETPLHF. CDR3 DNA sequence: TGTGCCAGCAGCTGGGACAGGGAAACACCCCTCCACTTT.

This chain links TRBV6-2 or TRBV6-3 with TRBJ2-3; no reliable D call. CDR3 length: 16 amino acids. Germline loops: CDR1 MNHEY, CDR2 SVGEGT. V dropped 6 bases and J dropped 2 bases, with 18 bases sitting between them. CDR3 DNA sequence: TGTGCCAGCAGCCTCCCTCAGGACCTCACCACAGATACGCAGTATTTT. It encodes CASSLPQDLTTDTQYF.

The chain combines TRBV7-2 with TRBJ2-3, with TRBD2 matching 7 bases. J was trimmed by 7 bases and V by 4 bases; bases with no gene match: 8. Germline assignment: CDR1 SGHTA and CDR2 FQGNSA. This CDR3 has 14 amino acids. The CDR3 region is CASSSRDYAYTQYF. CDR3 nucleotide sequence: TGTGCCAGCAGCTCCCGGGACTACGCGTATACGCAGTATTTT.

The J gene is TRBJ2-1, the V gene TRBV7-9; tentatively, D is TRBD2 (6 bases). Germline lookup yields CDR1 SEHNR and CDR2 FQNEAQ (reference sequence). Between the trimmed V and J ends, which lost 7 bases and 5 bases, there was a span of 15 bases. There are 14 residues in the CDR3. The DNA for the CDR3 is TGTGCCAGCACCCTCCGGGGCGGGAACAATGAGCAGTTCTTC. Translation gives CASTLRGGNNEQFF.

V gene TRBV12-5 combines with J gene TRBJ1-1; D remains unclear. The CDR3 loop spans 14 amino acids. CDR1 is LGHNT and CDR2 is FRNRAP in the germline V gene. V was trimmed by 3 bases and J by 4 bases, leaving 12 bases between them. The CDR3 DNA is TGTGCTAGTGGTTTTGGGCCCATGGGCACTGAAGCTTTCTTT. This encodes CASGFGPMGTEAFF.

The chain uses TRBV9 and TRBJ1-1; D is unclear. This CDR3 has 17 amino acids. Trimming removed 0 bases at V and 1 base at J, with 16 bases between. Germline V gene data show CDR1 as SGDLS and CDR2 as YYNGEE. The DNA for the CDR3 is TGTGCCAGCAGCGTAGAGGGCGCCGCGATCCCGAACACTGAAGCTTTCTTT. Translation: CASSVEGAAIPNTEAFF. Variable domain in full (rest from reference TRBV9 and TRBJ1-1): DSGVTQTPKHLITATGQRVTLRCSPRSGDLSVYWYQQSLDQGLQFLIQYYNGEERAKGNILERFSAQQFPDLHSELNLSSLELGDSALYFCASSVEGAAIPNTEAFFGQGTRLTVV.